The clone carrying this T cell receptor beta chain was seen many times. The antigen is unknown. The data belong to a study of T cells in Graves' hyperthyroidism and ophthalmopathy. The investigators amplified TCR beta CDR3 regions from RNA transcripts. When the TCR CDR3 underwent first-round RT-PCR, the HTBI primer set was used. From the multiplex PCR reads, TCRdb called clonotypes with MiXCR, one entry per CDR3 protein. This table has 350,000 to 400,000 distinct CDR3 sequences, over 15% appearing once. Study outcomes and limitations: Ophthalmopathy was model-predicted a median approximately 6.4 months pre-onset. Blood samples included most of the expanded thyroid clonotypes exceeding 0.001.

CDR3 size: 16 residues. The V and J ends lost 2 bases and 2 bases respectively, with 15 bases between them. Germline V gives CDR1 MNHEY, CDR2 SVGEGT. Patients were aged 18 to 65, had disease duration under 2 months, and had newly diagnosed hyperthyroidism. Based on clinical symptoms, serum thyroxine and TRAb, thyroid ultrasound and orbital computed tomography, diagnoses were reached. Sequencing was carried out using blood. The chain carries TRBV6-2 or TRBV6-3 and TRBJ1-1, with unresolved D. The source is a woman between 18 and 29 years old with Graves' hyperthyroidism. The chain's CDR3 is CASSYRFGRRNTEAFF. The DNA of the CDR3 is TGTGCCAGCAGTTACAGATTCGGCAGGCGAAACACTGAAGCTTTCTTT.